The clone carrying this T cell receptor (beta chain) was seen repeatedly, ten times or more. Individual cDNA molecules were tagged with unique molecular identifiers, the study reported. TCRdb redid the calling of the 5' RACE reads with MiXCR, one entry per CDR3 protein. The data contain tens of thousands of distinct CDR3 sequences, 12% to 15% of them singletons. The CDR3 length is 14 residues. CDR1 SEHNR and CDR2 FQNEAQ come from the germline V gene (reference sequence). The germline V and J ends were trimmed by 1 base and 5 bases, with 8 bases remaining between them. This sample is drawn from a study of early T cells in non-severe SARS-CoV-2 infection.

The sample comprised whole blood. The V call is TRBV7-9, the J call TRBJ1-4; D may be TRBD1 (5 bases). The sequence was obtained from an adult who was a healthcare worker with PCR-confirmed SARS-CoV-2 infection or an uninfected control (not recorded which). This chain's CDR3 is CASSLVGGNEKLFF. CDR3 coding DNA: TGTGCCAGCAGCTTAGTGGGGGGAAATGAAAAACTGTTTTTT.